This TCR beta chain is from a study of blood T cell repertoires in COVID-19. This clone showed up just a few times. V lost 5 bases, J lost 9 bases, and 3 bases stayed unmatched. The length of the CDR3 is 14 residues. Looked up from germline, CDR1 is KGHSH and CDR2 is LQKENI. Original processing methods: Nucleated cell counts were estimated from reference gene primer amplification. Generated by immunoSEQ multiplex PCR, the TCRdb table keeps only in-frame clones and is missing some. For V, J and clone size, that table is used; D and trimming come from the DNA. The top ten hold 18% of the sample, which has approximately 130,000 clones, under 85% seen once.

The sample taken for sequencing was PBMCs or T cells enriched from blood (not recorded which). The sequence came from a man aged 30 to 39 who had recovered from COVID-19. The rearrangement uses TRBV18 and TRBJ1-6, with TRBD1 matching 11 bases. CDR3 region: CASSSGQGVSPLHF. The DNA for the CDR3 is TGTGCCAGCTCATCGGGACAGGGGGTTTCACCCCTCCACTTT. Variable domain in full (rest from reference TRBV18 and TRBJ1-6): NAGVMQNPRHLVRRRGQEARLRCSPMKGHSHVYWYRQLPEEGLKFMVYLQKENIIDESGMPKERFSAEFPKEGPSILRIQQVVRGDSAAYFCASSSGQGVSPLHFGNGTRLTVT.